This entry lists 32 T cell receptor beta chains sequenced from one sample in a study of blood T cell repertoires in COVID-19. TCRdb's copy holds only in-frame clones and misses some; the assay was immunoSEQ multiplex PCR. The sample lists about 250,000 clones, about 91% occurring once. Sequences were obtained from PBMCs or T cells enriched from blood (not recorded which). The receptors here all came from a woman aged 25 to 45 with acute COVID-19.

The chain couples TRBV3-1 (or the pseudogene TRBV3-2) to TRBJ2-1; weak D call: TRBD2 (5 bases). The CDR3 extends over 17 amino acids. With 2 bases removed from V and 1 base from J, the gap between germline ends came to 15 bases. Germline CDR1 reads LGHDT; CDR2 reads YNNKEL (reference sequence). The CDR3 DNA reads TGTGCCAGCAGCCAAACCAATTACGGGGATTCCTACAATGAGCAGTTCTTC. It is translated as CASSQTNYGDSYNEQFF.

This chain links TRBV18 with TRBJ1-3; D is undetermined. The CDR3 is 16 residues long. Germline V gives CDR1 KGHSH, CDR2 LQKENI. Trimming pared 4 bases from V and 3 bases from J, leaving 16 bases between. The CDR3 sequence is CASSHENRGLGNTIYF. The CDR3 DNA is TGTGCCAGCTCACATGAGAACCGAGGACTTGGAAACACCATATATTTT.

CDR3 residues: CASSLYPTGIPREFNYGYTF. The CDR3 bases are TGTGCCAGCAGTTTATACCCGACAGGTATCCCCCGCGAATTTAACTATGGCTACACCTTC. The chain recombines TRBV28 with TRBJ1-2; D may be TRBD1 (6 bases). Germline assignment: CDR1 MDHEN and CDR2 SYDVKM. V was clipped by 1 base and J by 1 base, with 25 bases between them. This CDR3 has 20 amino acids.

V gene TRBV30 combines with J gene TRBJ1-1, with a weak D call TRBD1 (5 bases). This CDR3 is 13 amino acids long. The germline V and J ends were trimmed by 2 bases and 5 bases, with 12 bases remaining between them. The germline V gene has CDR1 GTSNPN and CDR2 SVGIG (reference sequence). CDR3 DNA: TGTGCCTGGAGTAGCCAGGGTTGGACTGAAGCTTTCTTT. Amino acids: CAWSSQGWTEAFF.

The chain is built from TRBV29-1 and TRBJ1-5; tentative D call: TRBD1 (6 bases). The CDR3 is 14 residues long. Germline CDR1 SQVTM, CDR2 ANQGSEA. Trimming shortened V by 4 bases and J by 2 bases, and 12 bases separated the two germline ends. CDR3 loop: CSVATGNGNQPQHF. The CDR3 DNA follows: TGCAGCGTTGCGACAGGTAACGGCAATCAGCCCCAGCATTTT.

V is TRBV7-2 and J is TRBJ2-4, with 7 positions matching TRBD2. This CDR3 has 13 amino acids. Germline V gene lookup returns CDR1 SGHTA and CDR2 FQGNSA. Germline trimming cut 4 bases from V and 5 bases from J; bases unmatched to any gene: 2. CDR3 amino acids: CASSWAGENIQYF. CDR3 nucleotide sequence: TGTGCCAGCAGCTGGGCGGGGGAAAACATTCAGTACTTC. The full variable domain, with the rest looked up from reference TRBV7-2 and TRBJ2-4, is GAGVSQSPSNKVTEKGKDVELRCDPISGHTALYWYRQSLGQGLEFLIYFQGNSAPDKSGLPSDRFSAERTGGSVSTLTIQRTQQEDSAVYLCASSWAGENIQYFGAGTRLSVL.

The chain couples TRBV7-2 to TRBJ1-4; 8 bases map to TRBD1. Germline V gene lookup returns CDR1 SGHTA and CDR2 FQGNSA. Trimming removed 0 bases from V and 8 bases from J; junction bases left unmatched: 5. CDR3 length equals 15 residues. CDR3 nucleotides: TGTGCCAGCAGCTTAGCGCCAGGGGGCCGCGAAAAACTGTTTTTT. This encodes CASSLAPGGREKLFF.

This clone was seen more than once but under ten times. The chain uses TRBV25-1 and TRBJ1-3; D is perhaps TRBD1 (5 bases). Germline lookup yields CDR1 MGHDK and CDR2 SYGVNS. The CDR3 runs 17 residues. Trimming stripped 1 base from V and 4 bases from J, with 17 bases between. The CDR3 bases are TGTGCCAGCAGTGAATTAACGGGAGGGGTATTCGGAAACACCATATATTTT. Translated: CASSELTGGVFGNTIYF.

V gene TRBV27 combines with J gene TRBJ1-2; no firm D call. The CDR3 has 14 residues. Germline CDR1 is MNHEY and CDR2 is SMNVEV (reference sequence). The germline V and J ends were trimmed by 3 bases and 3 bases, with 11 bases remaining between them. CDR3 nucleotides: TGTGCCAGCAGTTTTGGTCGGTTCGACTATGGCTACACCTTC. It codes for CASSFGRFDYGYTF.

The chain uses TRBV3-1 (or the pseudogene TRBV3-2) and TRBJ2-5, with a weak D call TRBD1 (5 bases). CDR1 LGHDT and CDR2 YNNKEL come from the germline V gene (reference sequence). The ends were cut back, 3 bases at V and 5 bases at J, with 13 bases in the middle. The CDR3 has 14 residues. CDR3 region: CASSHRQLSETQYF. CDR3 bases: TGTGCCAGCAGCCACCGACAGCTTTCGGAGACCCAGTACTTC.

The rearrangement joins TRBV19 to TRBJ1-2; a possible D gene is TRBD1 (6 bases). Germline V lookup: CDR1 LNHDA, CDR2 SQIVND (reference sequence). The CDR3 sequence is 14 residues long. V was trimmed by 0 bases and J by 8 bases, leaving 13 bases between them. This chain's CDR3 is CASSIDAGVYGYTF. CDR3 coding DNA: TGTGCCAGTAGTATAGATGCAGGGGTATACGGCTACACCTTC.

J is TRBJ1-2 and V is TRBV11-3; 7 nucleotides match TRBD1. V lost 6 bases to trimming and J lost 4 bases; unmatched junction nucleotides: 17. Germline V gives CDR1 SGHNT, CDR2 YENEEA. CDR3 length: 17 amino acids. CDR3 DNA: TGTGCCAGCAGACCCTTGAGGCAGGGGGTCGTTGGCTATGGCTACACCTTC. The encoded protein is CASRPLRQGVVGYGYTF. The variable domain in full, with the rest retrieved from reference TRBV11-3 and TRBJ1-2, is EAGVVQSPRYKIIEKKQPVAFWCNPISGHNTLYWYLQNLGQGPELLIRYENEEAVDDSQLPKDRFSAERLKGVDSTLKIQPAELGDSAVYLCASRPLRQGVVGYGYTFGSGTRLTVV.

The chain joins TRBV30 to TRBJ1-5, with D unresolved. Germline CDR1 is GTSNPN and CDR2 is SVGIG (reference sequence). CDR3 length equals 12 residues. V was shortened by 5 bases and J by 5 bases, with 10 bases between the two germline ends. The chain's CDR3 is CAWADTHQPQHF. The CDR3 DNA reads TGTGCCTGGGCCGACACTCATCAGCCCCAGCATTTT. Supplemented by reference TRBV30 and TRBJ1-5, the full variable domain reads SQTIHQWPATLVQPVGSPLSLECTVEGTSNPNLYWYRQAAGRGLQLLFYSVGIGQISSEVPQNLSASRPQDRQFILSSKKLLLSDSGFYLCAWADTHQPQHFGDGTRLSIL.

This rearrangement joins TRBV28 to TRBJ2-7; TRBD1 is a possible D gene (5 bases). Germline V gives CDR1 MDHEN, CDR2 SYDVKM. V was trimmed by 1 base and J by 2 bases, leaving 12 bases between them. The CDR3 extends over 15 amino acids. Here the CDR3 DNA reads TGTGCCAGCAGTTTATCTCAATCAGGGCCCTACGAGCAGTACTTC. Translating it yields CASSLSQSGPYEQYF.

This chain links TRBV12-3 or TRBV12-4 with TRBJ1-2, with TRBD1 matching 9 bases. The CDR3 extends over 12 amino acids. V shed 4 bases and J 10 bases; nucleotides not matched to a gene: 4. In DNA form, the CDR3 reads TGTGCCAGCAGTTGGGGACAGGGCGCCTACACCTTC. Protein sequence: CASSWGQGAYTF.

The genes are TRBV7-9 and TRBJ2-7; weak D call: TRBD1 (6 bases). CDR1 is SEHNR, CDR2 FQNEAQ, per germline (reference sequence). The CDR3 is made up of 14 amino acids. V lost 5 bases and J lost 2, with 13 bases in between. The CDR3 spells CASSPGTRTYEQYF. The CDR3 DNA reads TGTGCCAGCAGCCCCGGGACACGAACCTACGAGCAGTACTTC. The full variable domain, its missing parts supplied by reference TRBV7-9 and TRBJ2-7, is DTGVSQNPRHKITKRGQNVTFRCDPISEHNRLYWYRQTLGQGPEFLTYFQNEAQLEKSRLLSDRFSAERPKGSFSTLEIQRTEQGDSAMYLCASSPGTRTYEQYFGPGTRLTVT.

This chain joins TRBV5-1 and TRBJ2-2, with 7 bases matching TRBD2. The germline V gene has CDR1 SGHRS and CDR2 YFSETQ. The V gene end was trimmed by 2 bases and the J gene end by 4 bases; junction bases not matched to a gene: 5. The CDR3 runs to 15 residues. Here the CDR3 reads CASSLSGEGTGELFF. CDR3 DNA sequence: TGCGCCAGCAGCTTAAGCGGGGAGGGCACCGGGGAGCTGTTTTTT.

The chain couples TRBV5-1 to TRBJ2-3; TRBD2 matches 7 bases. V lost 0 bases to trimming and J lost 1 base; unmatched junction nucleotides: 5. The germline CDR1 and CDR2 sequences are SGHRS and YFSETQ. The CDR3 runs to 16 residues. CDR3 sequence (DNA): TGCGCCAGCAGCTTGGGCGGGGGTGGAGGCACAGATACGCAGTATTTT. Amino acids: CASSLGGGGGTDTQYF.

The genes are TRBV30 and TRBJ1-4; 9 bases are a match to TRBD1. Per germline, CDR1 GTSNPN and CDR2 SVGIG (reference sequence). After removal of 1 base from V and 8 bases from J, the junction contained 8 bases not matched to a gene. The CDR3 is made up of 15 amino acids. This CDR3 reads CAWSAKQGAREKLFF. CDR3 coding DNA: TGTGCCTGGAGTGCAAAACAGGGGGCTAGGGAAAAACTGTTTTTT.

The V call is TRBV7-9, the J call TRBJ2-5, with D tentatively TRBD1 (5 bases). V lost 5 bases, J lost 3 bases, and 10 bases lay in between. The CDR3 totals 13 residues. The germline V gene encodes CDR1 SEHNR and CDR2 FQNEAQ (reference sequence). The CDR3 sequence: CASSVGAEETQYF. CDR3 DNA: TGTGCCAGCAGCGTTGGGGCGGAAGAGACCCAGTACTTC.

CDR3 DNA: TGTGCCAGCAGCTTAGGGGGCCATCAGCCCCAGCATTTT. It is translated as CASSLGGHQPQHF. The chain joins TRBV13 to TRBJ1-5; no definite D call. The CDR3 has 13 residues. Germline-derived CDR1 and CDR2 are PRHDT and FYEKMQ (reference sequence). The V end lost 0 bases, the J end lost 5 bases, and 5 bases lay between the germline ends.

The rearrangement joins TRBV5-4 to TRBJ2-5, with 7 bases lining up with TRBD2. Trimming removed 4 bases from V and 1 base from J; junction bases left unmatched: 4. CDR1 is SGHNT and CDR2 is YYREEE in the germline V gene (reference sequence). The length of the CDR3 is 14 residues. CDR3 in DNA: TGTGCCAGCAGCGCGGGAGCGATCCAAGAGACCCAGTACTTC. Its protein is CASSAGAIQETQYF.

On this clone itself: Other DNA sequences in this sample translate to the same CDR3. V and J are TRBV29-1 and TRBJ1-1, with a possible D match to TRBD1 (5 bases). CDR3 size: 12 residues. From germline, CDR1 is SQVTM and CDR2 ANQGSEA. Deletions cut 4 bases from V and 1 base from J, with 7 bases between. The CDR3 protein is CSVGTGNTEAFF. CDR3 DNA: TGCAGCGTTGGAACAGGGAACACTGAAGCTTTCTTT.

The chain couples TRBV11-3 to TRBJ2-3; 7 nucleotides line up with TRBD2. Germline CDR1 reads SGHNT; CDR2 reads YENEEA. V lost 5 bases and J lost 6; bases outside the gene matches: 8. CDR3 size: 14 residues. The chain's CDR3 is CASSPEAGDDTQYF. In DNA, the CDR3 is TGTGCCAGCAGCCCCGAGGCGGGGGATGATACGCAGTATTTT.

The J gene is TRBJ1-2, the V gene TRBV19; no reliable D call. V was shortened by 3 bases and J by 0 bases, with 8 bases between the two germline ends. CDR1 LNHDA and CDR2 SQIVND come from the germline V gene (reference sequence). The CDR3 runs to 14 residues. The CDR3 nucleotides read TGTGCCAGTAGTATTGGGCGGGCTAACTATGGCTACACCTTC. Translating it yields CASSIGRANYGYTF.

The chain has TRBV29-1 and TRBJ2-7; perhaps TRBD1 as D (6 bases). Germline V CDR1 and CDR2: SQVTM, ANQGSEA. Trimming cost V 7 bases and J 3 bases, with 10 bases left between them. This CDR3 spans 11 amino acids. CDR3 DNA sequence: TGCAGCGCGACAGGCTACTACGAGCAGTACTTC. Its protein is CSATGYYEQYF.

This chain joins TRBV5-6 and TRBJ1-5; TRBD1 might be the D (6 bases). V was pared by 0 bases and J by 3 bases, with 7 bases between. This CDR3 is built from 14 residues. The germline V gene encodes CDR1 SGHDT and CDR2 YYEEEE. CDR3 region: CASSLDRVNQPQHF. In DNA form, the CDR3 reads TGTGCCAGCAGCTTGGACAGGGTCAATCAGCCCCAGCATTTT.

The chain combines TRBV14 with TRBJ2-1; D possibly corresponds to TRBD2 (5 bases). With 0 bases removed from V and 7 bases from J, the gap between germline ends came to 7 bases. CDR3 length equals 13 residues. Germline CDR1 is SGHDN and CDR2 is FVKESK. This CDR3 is CASSQEIANEQFF. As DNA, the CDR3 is TGTGCCAGCAGCCAAGAGATAGCGAATGAGCAGTTCTTC.

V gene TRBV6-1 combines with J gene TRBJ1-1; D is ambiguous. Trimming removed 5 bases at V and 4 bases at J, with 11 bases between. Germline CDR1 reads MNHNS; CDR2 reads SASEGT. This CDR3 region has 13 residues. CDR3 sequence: CASSPREATEAFF. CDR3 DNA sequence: TGTGCCAGCAGTCCCCGAGAGGCCACTGAAGCTTTCTTT.

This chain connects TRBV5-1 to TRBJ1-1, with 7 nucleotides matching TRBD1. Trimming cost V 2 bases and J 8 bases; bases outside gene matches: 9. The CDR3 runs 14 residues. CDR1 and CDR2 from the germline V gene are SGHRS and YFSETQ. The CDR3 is CASSFSGTDEEAFF. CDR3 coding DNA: TGCGCCAGCAGCTTCTCTGGGACAGACGAAGAAGCTTTCTTT.

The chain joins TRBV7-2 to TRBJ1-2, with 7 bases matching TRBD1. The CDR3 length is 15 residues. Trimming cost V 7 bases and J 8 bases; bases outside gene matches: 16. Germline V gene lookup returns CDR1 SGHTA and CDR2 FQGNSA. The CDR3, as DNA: TGTGCCAGCAAGAGGGGGACAGCATCCCCCAGCGGCTACACCTTC. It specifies CASKRGTASPSGYTF.

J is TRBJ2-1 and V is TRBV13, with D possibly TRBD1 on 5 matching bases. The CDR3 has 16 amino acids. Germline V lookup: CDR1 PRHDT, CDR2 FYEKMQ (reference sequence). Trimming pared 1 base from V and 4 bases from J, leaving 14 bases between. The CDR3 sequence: CASSLASAGKYNEQFF. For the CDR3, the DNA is TGTGCCAGCAGCTTAGCATCAGCAGGGAAGTACAATGAGCAGTTCTTC. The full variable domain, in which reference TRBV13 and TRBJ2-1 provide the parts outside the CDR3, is AAGVIQSPRHLIKEKRETATLKCYPIPRHDTVYWYQQGPGQDPQFLISFYEKMQSDKGSIPDRFSAQQFSDYHSELNMSSLELGDSALYFCASSLASAGKYNEQFFGPGTRLTVL.